The following is a T cell receptor beta chain sequence with its context. This table comes from immunoSEQ multiplex PCR, and its TCRdb copy is limited to in-frame clones, with some not included. The sample contains 17,000 or so clones, around 83% of which appear only once. The data were obtained in a study of blood T cell dynamics during melanoma immunotherapy. The CDR3 has 11 amino acids. The germline gives CDR1 LNHDA, CDR2 SQIVND (reference sequence). V gave up 3 bases and J gave up 3 bases, with 3 bases separating them. The sample's time point: pre-treatment baseline. Samples come from before therapy and from week 3 after the first blockade cycle. Response was assessed by RECIST 1.1 at 12 weeks, except a couple of rapid progressors.

This clonotype was obtained from a human donor with melanoma. The sequencing used blood, collected from a patient treated with checkpoint blockade. The V gene is TRBV19, the J gene TRBJ2-7; D gene uncertain. The CDR3 DNA is TGTGCCAGTAGTATGGGCTACGAGCAGTACTTC. It is translated as CASSMGYEQYF.